Each of the 17 T cell receptor beta chains below was sequenced from the same sample in a study of spatial heterogeneity in lung cancer. TCRdb analysed the 5' RACE reads with MiXCR anew, one entry per CDR3 protein. The repertoire includes roughly 2,600 distinct CDR3 sequences, 55% of them detected once, and less than 10% sits in the top ten. This sample's time point: blood at routine non-recurrence follow-up after resection. The sequencing used PBMCs, collected at follow-up. These receptors originate from a female donor with early-stage non-small cell lung cancer.

This clonotype was counted a few times. The library was built for alpha chains, so this beta chain is an off-target read and its size means little. V is TRBV12-3 or TRBV12-4 and J is TRBJ1-5; a weak D match, TRBD1 (6 bases). V gave up 5 bases and J gave up 8 bases, with 13 bases separating them. The CDR3 is 13 residues long. The CDR3 region is CASSQEQGKPQHF. The CDR3 DNA is TGTGCCAGCAGTCAGGAACAGGGTAAGCCCCAGCATTTT.

Concerning this clonotype: Since the library was made to target alpha chains, this beta chain is a stray read and its abundance is not meaningful. The CDR3 region is CASSLQPGQGETQYF. For the CDR3, the DNA is TGCGCCAGCAGCTTACAACCGGGACAGGGAGAGACCCAGTACTTC. The V call is TRBV5-1, the J call TRBJ2-5, with 9 bases fitting TRBD1. CDR3 length equals 15 residues. Trimming at V came to 2 bases and at J to 4 bases, leaving 6 bases not matched to a gene. Germline lookup yields CDR1 SGHRS and CDR2 YFSETQ.

This clonotype was detected a few times. This beta chain represents an off-target read in a library built for alpha chains; its size is of limited meaning. The chain couples TRBV20-1 to TRBJ2-3; D may be TRBD2 (6 bases). The CDR3 spans 14 residues. Trimming pared 5 bases from V and 2 bases from J, leaving 14 bases between. In germline, CDR1 is DFQATT, CDR2 SNEGSKA (reference sequence). CDR3 DNA sequence: TGCAGTGCTCTACCGGGAGTCCTCACAGATACGCAGTATTTT. Encoded protein: CSALPGVLTDTQYF.

As regards this clonotype: This beta chain turned up in a library designed for alpha chains; as an off-target read, its abundance says little. The chain links TRBV20-1 to TRBJ1-1; no definite D call. The CDR3 spans 13 residues. Trimming took off 1 base at V and 6 bases at J, with 12 bases between the two ends. CDR1 and CDR2 from the germline V gene are DFQATT and SNEGSKA (reference sequence). CDR3 coding DNA: TGCAGTGCTAGAGGACGGGCTACGGCTGAAGCTTTCTTT. Protein sequence: CSARGRATAEAFF.

This clonotype has just a few counts. This beta chain is an off-target read within a library intended for alpha chains, so its frequency means little. The chain couples TRBV7-9 to TRBJ2-1, with a weak D call TRBD1 (6 bases). Germline V gene sequence: CDR1 SEHNR, CDR2 FQNEAQ (reference sequence). The CDR3 totals 13 residues. In DNA, the CDR3 is TGTGGGGCTAGGACAGATGTTAACAATGAGCAGTTCTTC. Its protein product is CGARTDVNNEQFF.

Points on this clonotype: Found in a library prepared for alpha chains, this beta chain is an off-target read, and its abundance has little meaning. V is TRBV6-6 and J is TRBJ2-1; D is unclear. V was clipped by 0 bases and J by 1 base, with 16 bases between them. The CDR3 sequence is 18 residues long. Per germline, CDR1 MNHNY and CDR2 SVGAGI (reference sequence). The chain's CDR3 is CASSYSLGSLRSYNEQFF. The CDR3 nucleotides are TGTGCCAGCAGTTACTCACTCGGCAGTCTTCGATCCTACAATGAGCAGTTCTTC.

With regard to this clonotype: A library made for alpha chains picked up this beta chain off target, so its size means little. This chain links TRBV5-4 with TRBJ2-7; D is undetermined. The ends were cut back, 1 base at V and 2 bases at J, with 16 bases in the middle. The CDR3 loop spans 16 amino acids. CDR1 and CDR2 (germline): SGHNT, YYREEE (reference sequence). CDR3 coding DNA: TGTGCCAGCAGCTTGAGATTAGGATACGCTGCCTACGAGCAGTACTTC. This encodes CASSLRLGYAAYEQYF.

This clonotype was counted a few times. Since it is a stray read in a library aimed at alpha chains, this beta chain has a size that is not meaningful. This chain links TRBV7-9 with TRBJ2-3; 15 nucleotides match TRBD2. The CDR3 contains 17 residues. V shed 5 bases and J 2 bases; nucleotides not matched to a gene: 5. Germline V gene sequence: CDR1 SEHNR, CDR2 FQNEAQ (reference sequence). CDR3 protein: CASSPGLAGGNTDTQYF. The CDR3 coding sequence is TGTGCCAGCAGCCCAGGACTAGCGGGGGGGAACACAGATACGCAGTATTTT.

This clonotype was detected a few times. Because the library targeted alpha chains, this beta chain is an off-target read whose size means little. This chain links TRBV12-3 or TRBV12-4 with TRBJ2-1; perhaps TRBD1 as D (5 bases). Trimming shortened V by 3 bases and J by 5 bases, and 11 bases separated the two germline ends. There are 14 residues in the CDR3. The CDR3 spells CASSFPGNDNEQFF. CDR3 bases: TGTGCCAGCAGTTTCCCAGGGAACGACAATGAGCAGTTCTTC.

A word on this clonotype: At one boundary the junction diverges from the germline segment, which might be a read error. Because the library targeted alpha chains, this beta chain is an off-target read whose size means little. The chain couples TRBV20-1 to TRBJ2-1; 9 bases are shared with TRBD2. CDR3 size: 15 residues. The germline CDR1 and CDR2 sequences are DFQATT and SNEGSKA (reference sequence). CDR3 in DNA: TGCAGTTCTAGCGGGAAGAGGGGCTCCTACAATGAGCAGTTCTTC. Protein product: CSSSGKRGSYNEQFF.

This clonotype has more than one count but fewer than ten. This beta chain is an unintended read in a library built for alpha chains; its size means little. This sequence joins TRBV3-1 and TRBJ2-7; D perhaps matches TRBD2 (5 bases). The germline gives CDR1 LGHDT, CDR2 YNNKEL (reference sequence). The V and J ends lost 1 base and 3 bases respectively, with 13 bases between them. This CDR3 is built from 15 residues. Here the CDR3 reads CASSQVLASLYEQYF. The CDR3 DNA is TGTGCCAGCAGCCAAGTTTTAGCTAGCCTCTACGAGCAGTACTTC.

Only a few counts were recorded for this clonotype. Being off target in a library aimed at alpha chains, this beta chain has a size of little meaning. The chain joins TRBV12-3 or TRBV12-4 to TRBJ2-1; 13 nucleotides line up with TRBD2. The CDR3 has 15 residues. Losses at the gene ends were 4 bases for V and 10 bases for J; bases not matched to a gene: 7. CDR3 bases: TGTGCCAGCAGTTCAACCCGGACTAGCGGGAGCGAGCAGTTCTTC. It specifies CASSSTRTSGSEQFF.

Note on this clonotype: Within a library made for alpha chains, this beta chain is off target, and its count is uninformative. V and J are TRBV12-3 or TRBV12-4 and TRBJ2-1; D not certain. The length of the CDR3 is 15 residues. The germline V and J ends were trimmed by 6 bases and 4 bases, with 16 bases remaining between them. CDR3: CASSPPRKEYNEQFF. Here the CDR3 DNA reads TGTGCCAGCAGCCCCCCCAGGAAGGAATACAATGAGCAGTTCTTC.

In its sample, this clonotype was seen a few times. Little can be read into the size of this beta chain, an off-target read in a library designed for alpha chains. The CDR3 loop is CASSQDWGEQYV. CDR3 DNA: TGTGCCAGCAGCCAAGACTGGGGAGAGCAGTACGTC. The J gene is TRBJ2-7, the V gene TRBV3-1, with D unresolved. Germline-derived CDR1 and CDR2 are LGHDT and YNNKEL (reference sequence). V shed 0 bases and J shed 7 bases, with 7 bases lying between them. This CDR3 contains 12 residues.

Note on this clonotype: For a library built for alpha chains, this beta chain is a stray read; little rests on its size. The chain recombines TRBV29-1 with TRBJ1-5; D gene ambiguous. CDR1 and CDR2 from the germline V gene are SQVTM and ANQGSEA. The CDR3 extends over 13 amino acids. The germline V and J ends were trimmed by 5 bases and 4 bases, with 12 bases remaining between them. The CDR3 sequence is CSVSQDPNQPQHF. The CDR3 bases are TGCAGCGTTTCTCAGGACCCAAATCAGCCCCAGCATTTT.

Regarding this clonotype: This beta chain represents an off-target read in a library built for alpha chains; its size is of limited meaning. This chain links TRBV20-1 with TRBJ2-7; D is unresolved. V lost 0 bases and J lost 6, with 15 bases in between. The CDR3 is 14 residues long. CDR1 is DFQATT, CDR2 SNEGSKA, per germline (reference sequence). In nucleotides, the CDR3 is TGCAGTGCTAGAGACCCAGCCCTCGGAAGCGAGCAGTACTTC. Amino acid sequence: CSARDPALGSEQYF.

To note about this clonotype: As an off-target read in a library built for alpha chains, this beta chain has a frequency of little significance. The chain couples TRBV4-2 to TRBJ2-2; D possibly corresponds to TRBD2 (6 bases). V gave up 7 bases and J gave up 6 bases, with 24 bases separating them. The CDR3 runs to 17 residues. CDR1 and CDR2 from the germline V gene are LGHNA and YNFKEQ. The CDR3 DNA sequence: TGTGCCAGCACATTCGCCCCCCCGCGGAGGGCCGCCGGGGAGCTGTTTTTT. Encoded protein: CASTFAPPRRAAGELFF.